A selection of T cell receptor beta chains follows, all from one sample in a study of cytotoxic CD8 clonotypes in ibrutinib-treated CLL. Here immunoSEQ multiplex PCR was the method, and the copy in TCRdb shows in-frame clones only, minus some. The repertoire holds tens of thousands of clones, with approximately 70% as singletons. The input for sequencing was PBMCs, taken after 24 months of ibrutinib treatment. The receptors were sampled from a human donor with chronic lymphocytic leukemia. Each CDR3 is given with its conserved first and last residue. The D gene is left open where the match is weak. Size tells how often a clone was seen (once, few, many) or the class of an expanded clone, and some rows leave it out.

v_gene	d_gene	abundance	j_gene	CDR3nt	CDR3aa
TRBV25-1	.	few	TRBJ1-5	TGTGCCAGCTCCCCTGGCAGTGGCAATCGGCCCCAGCATTTT	CASSPGSGNRPQHF
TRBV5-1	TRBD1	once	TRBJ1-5	TGCGCCAGCAGCGAACAGGGGCTAGGAAGTCAGCCCCAGCATTTT	CASSEQGLGSQPQHF
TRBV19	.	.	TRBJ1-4	TGTGCCAGTAGTCCACAGGGTTTGGCGGAAAAACTGTTTTTT	CASSPQGLAEKLFF
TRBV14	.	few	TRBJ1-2	TGTGCCAGCAGCCCTCTGGATCAGGGGCACTATGGCTACACCTTC	CASSPLDQGHYGYTF
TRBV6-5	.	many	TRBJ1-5	TGTGCCAGCAGTACGGACAGCCCCAATCAGCCCCAGCATTTT	CASSTDSPNQPQHF
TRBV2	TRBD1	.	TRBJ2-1	TGTGCCAGCACCCCCAGGGGGACAGTCTACAATGAGCAGTTCTTC	CASTPRGTVYNEQFF
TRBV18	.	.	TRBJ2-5	TGTGCCAGCAAGGAACGAAAAGAGACCCAGTACTTC	CASKERKETQYF
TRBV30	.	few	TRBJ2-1	TGTGCCTCCGGGCTTTCCGCTGAGCAGTTCTTC	CASGLSAEQFF
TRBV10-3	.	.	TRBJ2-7	TGTGCCATCAGTGAGCCCACCCTAGTCCGTCGGGGGAGCCACGAGCAGTACTTC	CAISEPTLVRRGSHEQYF
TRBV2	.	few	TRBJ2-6	TGTGCCAGCGGGACTCCTTCTGGGGCCAACGTCCTGACTTTC	CASGTPSGANVLTF
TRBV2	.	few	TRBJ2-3	TGTGCCAGCGGAGGGCGGGGAAAGGTAGATACGCAGTATTTT	CASGGRGKVDTQYF
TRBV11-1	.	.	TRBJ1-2	TGTGCCAGCAGCGCCCAGAGGGGGACCTATGGCTACACCTTC	CASSAQRGTYGYTF
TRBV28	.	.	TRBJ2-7	TGTGCCAGCAGACTCGATTCTCGCCGCGATTACGAGCAGTACTTC	CASRLDSRRDYEQYF
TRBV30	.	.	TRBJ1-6	TGTGCCTGGAGTATTGGGGCGGCCTTTTCACCCCTCCACTTT	CAWSIGAAFSPLHF
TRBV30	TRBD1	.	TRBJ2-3	TGTGCCTGGAAATTCGGTGACAGGGGGATTACAGATACGCAGTATTTT	CAWKFGDRGITDTQYF
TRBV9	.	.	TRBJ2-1	TGTGCCAGCAGCGTAAGCCCCGGTGTCTACAATGAGCAGTTCTTC	CASSVSPGVYNEQFF
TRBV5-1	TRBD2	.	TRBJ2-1	TGCGCCAGCAGCTTGGCTCTAGCGGGGATAAGCTCCTACAATGAGCAGTTCTTC	CASSLALAGISSYNEQFF
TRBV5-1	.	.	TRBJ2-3	TGCGCCAGCAGCTTGGAAGGACTTACGGCGTATTTT	CASSLEGLTAYF
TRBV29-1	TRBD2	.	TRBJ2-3	TGCAGCGTGAGACTAGCGGGAGGGAATACGCAGTATTTT	CSVRLAGGNTQYF
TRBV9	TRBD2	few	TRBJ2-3	TGTGCCAGCAGCGCGACTAGCGGGAAAACAGATACGCAGTATTTT	CASSATSGKTDTQYF
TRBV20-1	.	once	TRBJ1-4	TGCAGTGCTAGACAATGGGAAAAACTGTTTTTT	CSARQWEKLFF
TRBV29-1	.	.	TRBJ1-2	TGCAGCGTTGATGAAGAGGCAGGCGGCTACACCTTC	CSVDEEAGGYTF
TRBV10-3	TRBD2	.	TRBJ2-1	TGTGCCATAATGACTAGCGGGAGTTACAATGAGCAGTTCTTC	CAIMTSGSYNEQFF
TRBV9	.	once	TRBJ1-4	TGTGCCAGCAGCGTAGCGGTGGGTACTAATGAAAAACTGTTTTTT	CASSVAVGTNEKLFF
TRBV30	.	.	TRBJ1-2	TGTGCCTGTAGGGCAGGCCTCTATGGCTACACCTTC	CACRAGLYGYTF
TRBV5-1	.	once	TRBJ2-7	TGCGCCAGCAGCTTGGAGGACGAGCAGTACTTC	CASSLEDEQYF
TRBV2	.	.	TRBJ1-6	TGTGCCAGCAGCCCGACAGGAAATAATTCACCCCTCCACTTT	CASSPTGNNSPLHF
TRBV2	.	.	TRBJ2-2	TGTGCCAGCAGTGCGATGATGTCCGGGGAGCTGTTTTTT	CASSAMMSGELFF
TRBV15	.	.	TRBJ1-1	TGTGCCACCAGCAGAGATATGATGGCTGGGAAAGCTTTCTTT	CATSRDMMAGKAFF
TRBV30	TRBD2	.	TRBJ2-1	TGTGCCTATTCTGCGGTAGCGGGGGGCTCCTACAATGAGCAGTTCTTC	CAYSAVAGGSYNEQFF
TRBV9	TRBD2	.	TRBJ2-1	TGTGCCAGCAGCCCGGGACTAGCGGGGCCTTACAATGAGCAGTTCTTC	CASSPGLAGPYNEQFF
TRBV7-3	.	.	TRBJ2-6	TGTGCCAGCAGCCCTAGCTCTGGGGCCAACGTCCTGACTTTC	CASSPSSGANVLTF
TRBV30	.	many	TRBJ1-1	TGTGCCTGGAGCCTTGGAGGGAACACTGAAGCTTTCTTT	CAWSLGGNTEAFF